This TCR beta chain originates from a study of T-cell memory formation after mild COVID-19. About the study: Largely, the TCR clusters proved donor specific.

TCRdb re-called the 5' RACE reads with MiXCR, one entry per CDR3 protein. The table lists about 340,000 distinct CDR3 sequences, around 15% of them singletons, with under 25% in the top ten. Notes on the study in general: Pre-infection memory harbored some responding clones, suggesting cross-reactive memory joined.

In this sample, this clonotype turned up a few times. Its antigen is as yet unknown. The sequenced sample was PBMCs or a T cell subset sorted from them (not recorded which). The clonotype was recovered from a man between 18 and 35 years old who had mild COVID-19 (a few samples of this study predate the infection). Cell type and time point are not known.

CDR3 bases: TGTGCCAGCAGCCCAAGGACGGACACAGATACGCAGTATTTT. Translated: CASSPRTDTDTQYF. The gene calls are TRBV7-8 and TRBJ2-3; D gene uncertain. Trimming took off 5 bases at V and 2 bases at J, with 11 bases between the two ends. The CDR3 runs to 14 residues. Germline CDR1 reads SGHVS; CDR2 reads FQNEAQ. The complete variable domain, with remaining parts taken from reference TRBV7-8 and TRBJ2-3, reads GAGVSQSPRYKVAKRGQDVALRCDPISGHVSLFWYQQALGQGPEFLTYFQNEAQLDKSGLPSDRFFAERPEGSVSTLKIQRTQQEDSAVYLCASSPRTDTDTQYFGPGTRLTVL.